These 18 T cell receptor beta chains share one sample of origin, sequenced in a study of T cells in Graves' hyperthyroidism and ophthalmopathy. From RNA transcripts, TCR beta CDR3 regions were amplified. Initially, a first-round RT-PCR of the TCR CDR3 employed the HTBI primer set. MiXCR, applied by TCRdb to the multiplex PCR reads, yields one record per CDR3 protein. The sample carries around 760,000 distinct CDR3 sequences, 30% to 40% recorded once. Sequenced input: blood. These receptor sequences come from a woman aged 40 to 50 with Graves' hyperthyroidism.

In this sample, this clonotype turned up a few times. V is TRBV4-1 and J is TRBJ2-5; 7 bases agree with TRBD2. CDR3 length: 15 amino acids. V shed 3 bases and J 3 bases; nucleotides not matched to a gene: 7. CDR1 MGHRA and CDR2 YSYEKL come from the germline V gene. In DNA form, the CDR3 reads TGCGCCAGCAGCCATTCCGGGGGGACTGAAGAGACCCAGTACTTC. It translates to CASSHSGGTEETQYF.

The chain joins TRBV19 to TRBJ2-6; D not certain. Between the trimmed V and J ends, which lost 3 bases and 6 bases, there was a span of 12 bases. This CDR3 is 15 amino acids long. Per the germline V gene, CDR1 is LNHDA and CDR2 is SQIVND (reference sequence). The CDR3 region has the DNA TGTGCCAGTAGTATTCTCGACTCCCCGGCCAACGTCCTGACTTTC. It yields the protein CASSILDSPANVLTF.

The chain has TRBV29-1 and TRBJ2-2; D is unresolved. The CDR3 totals 12 residues. V was cut by 7 bases and J by 3 bases, with 9 bases left in between. The V gene's germline CDR1 is SQVTM and CDR2 ANQGSEA. The CDR3, as DNA: TGCAGCGCGAGCTTGGACACCGGGGAGCTGTTTTTT. It specifies CSASLDTGELFF.

The rearrangement links TRBV25-1 to TRBJ2-5, with 11 bases aligning to TRBD2. The CDR3 covers 14 residues. V trimming: 7 bases; J trimming: 5 bases; junction bases outside the gene matches: 6. Germline CDR1 is MGHDK and CDR2 is SYGVNS. The CDR3 loop reads CASMDSGRVETQYF. CDR3 sequence (DNA): TGTGCCAGCATGGATAGCGGGAGGGTGGAGACCCAGTACTTC.

This clonotype was observed a handful of times. The chain combines TRBV10-3 with TRBJ2-2; 7 bases are shared with TRBD1. CDR3 length equals 17 residues. Germline CDR1 reads ENHRY; CDR2 reads SYGVKD. J was trimmed by 0 bases and V by 4 bases; bases with no gene match: 8. The CDR3, as DNA: TGTGCCATCAGTGCTAATGCGCAGGGGGCGAACACCGGGGAGCTGTTTTTT. Translating gives CAISANAQGANTGELFF.

This clonotype was detected ten times or more. The rearrangement links TRBV7-2 to TRBJ2-5; 10 bases align to TRBD1. The CDR3 length is 16 residues. Germline loops: CDR1 SGHTA, CDR2 FQGNSA. V lost 5 bases to trimming and J lost 5 bases; unmatched junction nucleotides: 11. Here the CDR3 reads CASSPRATGGMETQYF. CDR3 nucleotide sequence: TGTGCCAGCAGCCCAAGGGCGACAGGGGGCATGGAGACCCAGTACTTC. Combining the CDR3 with reference TRBV7-2 and TRBJ2-5 gives the whole variable domain GAGVSQSPSNKVTEKGKDVELRCDPISGHTALYWYRQSLGQGLEFLIYFQGNSAPDKSGLPSDRFSAERTGGSVSTLTIQRTQQEDSAVYLCASSPRATGGMETQYFGPGTRLLVL.

The V and J genes are TRBV5-8 and TRBJ1-6, with D uncertain. Germline V CDR1 and CDR2: SGHTS, YDEGEE. Between the trimmed V and J ends, which lost 1 base and 0 bases, there was a span of 11 bases. The CDR3 is made up of 17 amino acids. DNA of the CDR3: TGTGCCAGCAGCTTGTCGGGTGGAAGCTCCTATAATTCACCCCTCCACTTT. It translates to CASSLSGGSSYNSPLHF.

There are a few counts of this clonotype. V is TRBV9 and J is TRBJ2-2, with unresolved D. The CDR3 has 12 amino acids. V was cut by 2 bases and J by 7 bases, with 6 bases left in between. Germline V gene sequence: CDR1 SGDLS, CDR2 YYNGEE. CDR3 DNA: TGTGCCAGCAGCGTGTCCCTCGGGGAGCTGTTTTTT. As protein: CASSVSLGELFF.

This clonotype was detected ten times or more. CDR3 DNA: TGTGCCAGCAGCCCAGCCCCCGGGACAGGGGTATACGAGCAGTACTTC. Its translation is CASSPAPGTGVYEQYF. The V call is TRBV7-6, the J call TRBJ2-7; 10 bases line up with TRBD1. With 5 bases clipped from V and 4 bases from J, the junction kept 11 bases outside the gene matches. Germline CDR1 reads SGHVS; CDR2 reads FNYEAQ. CDR3 length equals 16 residues. Complete variable domain (other parts from reference TRBV7-6 and TRBJ2-7): GAGVSQSPRYKVTKRGQDVALRCDPISGHVSLYWYRQALGQGPEFLTYFNYEAQQDKSGLPNDRFSAERPEGSISTLTIQRTEQRDSAMYRCASSPAPGTGVYEQYFGPGTRLTVT.

The rearrangement uses TRBV20-1 and TRBJ1-5; TRBD1 agrees at 7 bases. The junction had 7 bases not matched to a gene; V was cut back by 6 bases and J by 2 bases. Germline-derived CDR1 and CDR2 are DFQATT and SNEGSKA (reference sequence). This CDR3 has 14 amino acids. The CDR3 is CSASPTGRNQPQHF. For the CDR3, the DNA is TGCAGTGCCTCACCGACAGGGCGCAATCAGCCCCAGCATTTT.

The rearrangement joins TRBV4-3 to TRBJ2-2, with D possibly matching TRBD1 (6 bases). CDR1 LGHNA and CDR2 YSLEER come from the germline V gene. V lost 1 base and J 8 bases, leaving 17 bases between the germline ends. This CDR3 contains 16 residues. The CDR3 sequence: CASSQGNGRGRGELFF. The CDR3 bases are TGCGCCAGCAGCCAAGGAAACGGCAGGGGACGAGGGGAGCTGTTTTTT.

This clonotype was observed many times. The rearrangement uses TRBV20-1 and TRBJ1-2; TRBD1 agrees at 8 bases. With V trimmed by 6 bases and J by 12 bases, 15 bases remained unmatched. CDR3 length equals 13 residues. The germline gives CDR1 DFQATT, CDR2 SNEGSKA (reference sequence). The CDR3 is CSAGGGTGERNTF. In DNA, the CDR3 is TGCAGTGCCGGAGGTGGGACAGGAGAAAGAAACACCTTC.

This clonotype occurred a few times. This sequence joins TRBV14 and TRBJ2-6; TRBD2 is a possible D gene (5 bases). The CDR3 covers 18 residues. The germline gives CDR1 SGHDN, CDR2 FVKESK. The V gene lost 1 base and the J gene lost 0 bases, with 13 bases spanning the gap. The CDR3 DNA reads as TGTGCCAGCAGCCAAGTGAGGGAATCTATCTCTGGGGCCAACGTCCTGACTTTC. Amino acids: CASSQVRESISGANVLTF.

The V call is TRBV29-1, the J call TRBJ2-5, with unresolved D. The CDR3 runs to 14 residues. V was shortened by 8 bases and J by 4 bases, with 20 bases between the two germline ends. In germline, CDR1 is SQVTM, CDR2 ANQGSEA. The CDR3 spells CSQVVPRLGETQYF. In nucleotides, the CDR3 is TGCAGCCAAGTGGTCCCGCGACTCGGAGAGACCCAGTACTTC.

This clonotype was seen ten or more times. This chain joins TRBV10-3 and TRBJ2-5, with 7 bases lining up with TRBD2. With V trimmed by 10 bases and J by 4 bases, 9 bases remained unmatched. Germline-derived CDR1 and CDR2 are ENHRY and SYGVKD. The CDR3 extends over 13 amino acids. The CDR3 DNA follows: TGTGCCACCGTAGGGGTAGCGGGAGAGACCCAGTACTTC. As protein: CATVGVAGETQYF.

The DNA for the CDR3 is TGTGCCAGTGGACCCACCGGGTATGGGGGTAATCAGCCCCAGCAGTACTTC. Translation gives CASGPTGYGGNQPQQYF. V is TRBV19 and J is TRBJ2-7; tentatively, D is TRBD1 or TRBD2 (5 bases each). The CDR3 has 17 amino acids. The V end lost 8 bases, the J end lost 8 bases, and 31 bases lay between the germline ends. Germline V CDR1 and CDR2: LNHDA, SQIVND (reference sequence).

On this clonotype itself: A junction end diverges from the germline sequence, so it may reflect a read error. V usage is TRBV10-3 and J usage is TRBJ1-1, with a tentative D call TRBD1 (5 bases). The germline V gene encodes CDR1 ENHRY and CDR2 SYGVKD. This CDR3 contains 17 residues. The CDR3 is CASSEPEDNPMNTEAFF. DNA of the CDR3: TGTGCCAGCAGTGAACCCGAGGACAACCCCATGAACACTGAAGCTTTCTTT.

This chain uses TRBV2 with TRBJ2-3; D not resolved. CDR3 size: 11 residues. Trimming removed 6 bases at V and 6 bases at J, with 7 bases between. Germline V gene sequence: CDR1 SNHLY, CDR2 FYNNEI. Written as DNA, the CDR3 is TGTGCCAGCAGGTCTTGGGATACGCAGTATTTT. Protein sequence: CASRSWDTQYF.